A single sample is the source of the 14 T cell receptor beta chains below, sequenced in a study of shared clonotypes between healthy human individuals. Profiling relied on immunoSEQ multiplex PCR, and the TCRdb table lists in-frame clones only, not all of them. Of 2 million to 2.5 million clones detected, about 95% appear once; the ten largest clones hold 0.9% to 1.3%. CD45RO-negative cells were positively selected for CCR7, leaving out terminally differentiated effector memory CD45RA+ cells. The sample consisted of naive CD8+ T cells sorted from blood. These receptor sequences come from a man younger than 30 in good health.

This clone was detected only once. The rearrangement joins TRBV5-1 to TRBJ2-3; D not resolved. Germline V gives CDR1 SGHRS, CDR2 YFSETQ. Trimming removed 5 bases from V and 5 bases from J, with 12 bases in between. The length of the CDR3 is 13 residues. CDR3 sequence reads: CASRSANLDTQYF. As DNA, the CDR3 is TGCGCCAGCAGGAGCGCGAACCTAGATACGCAGTATTTT.

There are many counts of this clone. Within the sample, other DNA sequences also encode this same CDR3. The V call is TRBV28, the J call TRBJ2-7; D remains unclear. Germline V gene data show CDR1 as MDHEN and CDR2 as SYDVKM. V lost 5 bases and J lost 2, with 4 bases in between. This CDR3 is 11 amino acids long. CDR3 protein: CASSTAYEQYF. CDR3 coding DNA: TGTGCCAGCAGTACCGCCTACGAGCAGTACTTC.

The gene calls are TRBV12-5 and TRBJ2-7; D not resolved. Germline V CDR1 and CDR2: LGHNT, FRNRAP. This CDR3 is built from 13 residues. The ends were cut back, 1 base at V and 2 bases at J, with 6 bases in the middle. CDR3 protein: CASGLDPPYEQYF. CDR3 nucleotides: TGTGCTAGTGGTTTGGACCCCCCCTACGAGCAGTACTTC.

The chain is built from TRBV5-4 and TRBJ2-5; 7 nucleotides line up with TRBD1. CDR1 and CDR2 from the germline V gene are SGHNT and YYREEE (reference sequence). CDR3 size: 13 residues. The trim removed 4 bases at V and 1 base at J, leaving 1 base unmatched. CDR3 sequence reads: CASSDRVQETQYF. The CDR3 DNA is TGTGCCAGCAGCGACAGGGTCCAAGAGACCCAGTACTTC.

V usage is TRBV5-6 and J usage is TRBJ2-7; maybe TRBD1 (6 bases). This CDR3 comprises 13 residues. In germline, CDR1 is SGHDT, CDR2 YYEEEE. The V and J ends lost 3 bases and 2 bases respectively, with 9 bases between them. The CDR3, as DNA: TGTGCCAGCAGCTGGGACAATCCCTACGAGCAGTACTTC. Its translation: CASSWDNPYEQYF.

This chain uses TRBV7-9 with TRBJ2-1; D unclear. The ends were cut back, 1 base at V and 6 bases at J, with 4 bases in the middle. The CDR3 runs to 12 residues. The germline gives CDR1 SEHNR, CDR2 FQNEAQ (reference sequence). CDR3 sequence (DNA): TGTGCCAGCAGCTTAGAAACCAATGAGCAGTTCTTC. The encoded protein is CASSLETNEQFF.

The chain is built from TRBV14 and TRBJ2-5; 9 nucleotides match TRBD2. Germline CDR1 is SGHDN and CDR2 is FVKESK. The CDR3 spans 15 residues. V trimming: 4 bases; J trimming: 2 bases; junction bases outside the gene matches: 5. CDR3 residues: CASSRGTSWQETQYF. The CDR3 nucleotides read TGTGCCAGCAGCCGCGGGACTAGCTGGCAAGAGACCCAGTACTTC.

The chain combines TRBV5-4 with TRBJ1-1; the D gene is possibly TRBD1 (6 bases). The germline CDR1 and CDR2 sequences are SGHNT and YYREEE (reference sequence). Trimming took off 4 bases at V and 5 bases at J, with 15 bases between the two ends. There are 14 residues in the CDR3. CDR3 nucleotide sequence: TGTGCCAGCAGCATAGAACAGGGCCGAACTGAAGCTTTCTTT. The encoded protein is CASSIEQGRTEAFF.

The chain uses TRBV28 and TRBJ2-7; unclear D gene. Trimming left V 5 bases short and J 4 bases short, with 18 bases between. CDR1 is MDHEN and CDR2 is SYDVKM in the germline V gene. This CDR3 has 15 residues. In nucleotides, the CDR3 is TGTGCCAGCAGTCCCCATATTCAGGCCGTTTACGAGCAGTACTTC. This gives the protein CASSPHIQAVYEQYF.

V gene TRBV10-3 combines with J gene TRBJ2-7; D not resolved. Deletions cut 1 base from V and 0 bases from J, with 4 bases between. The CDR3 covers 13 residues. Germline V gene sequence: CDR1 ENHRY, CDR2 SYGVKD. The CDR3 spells CAISELTSYEQYF. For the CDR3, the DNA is TGTGCCATCAGTGAGTTAACCTCCTACGAGCAGTACTTC.

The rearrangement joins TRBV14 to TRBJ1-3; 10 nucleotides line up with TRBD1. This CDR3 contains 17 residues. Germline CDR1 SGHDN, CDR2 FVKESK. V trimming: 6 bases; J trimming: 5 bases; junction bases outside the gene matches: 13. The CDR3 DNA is TGTGCCAGCAGGTGGGACCCCTGGGACAGGGGCCGAAACACCATATATTTT. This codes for CASRWDPWDRGRNTIYF. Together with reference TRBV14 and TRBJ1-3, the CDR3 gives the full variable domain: EAGVTQFPSHSVIEKGQTVTLRCDPISGHDNLYWYRRVMGKEIKFLLHFVKESKQDESGMPNNRFLAERTGGTYSTLKVQPAELEDSGVYFCASRWDPWDRGRNTIYFGEGSWLTVV.

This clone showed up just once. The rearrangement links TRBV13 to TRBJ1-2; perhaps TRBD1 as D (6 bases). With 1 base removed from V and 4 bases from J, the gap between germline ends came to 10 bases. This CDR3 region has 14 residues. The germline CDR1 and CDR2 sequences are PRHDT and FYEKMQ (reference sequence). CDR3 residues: CASSLEQGSYGYTF. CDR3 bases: TGTGCCAGCAGCTTAGAACAGGGAAGCTATGGCTACACCTTC.

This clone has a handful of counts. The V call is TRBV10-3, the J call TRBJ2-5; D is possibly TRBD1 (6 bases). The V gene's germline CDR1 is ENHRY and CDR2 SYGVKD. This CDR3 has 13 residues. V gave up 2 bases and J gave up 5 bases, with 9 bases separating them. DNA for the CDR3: TGTGCCATCAGTGAGACAGGGTCGGAGACCCAGTACTTC. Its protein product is CAISETGSETQYF.

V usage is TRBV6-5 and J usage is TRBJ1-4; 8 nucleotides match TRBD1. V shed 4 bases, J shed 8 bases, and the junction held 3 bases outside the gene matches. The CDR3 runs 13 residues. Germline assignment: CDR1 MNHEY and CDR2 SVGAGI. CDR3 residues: CASSSRTGEKLFF. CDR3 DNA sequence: TGTGCCAGCAGTTCAAGGACAGGGGAAAAACTGTTTTTT.